These 22 T cell receptor beta chains came from one sample sequenced in a study of cytomegalovirus exposure and HLA in healthy donors. The PCR employed 60 Vbeta primers together with 13 Jbeta primers. TCRdb's copy holds only in-frame clones and misses some; the assay was immunoSEQ multiplex PCR. The sample records 150,000 to 250,000 clones, roughly four fifths being singletons. Material: PBMCs. The receptors originated from a boy under 10 years old in good health and CMV-seronegative.

The genes are TRBV7-9 and TRBJ2-3; 8 bases match TRBD2. Trimming cost V 5 bases and J 0 bases; bases outside gene matches: 4. The CDR3 totals 15 residues. Per germline, CDR1 SEHNR and CDR2 FQNEAQ (reference sequence). The CDR3 DNA is TGTGCCAGCAGCCCATCGGGGGGGAGCACAGATACGCAGTATTTT. It yields the protein CASSPSGGSTDTQYF.

V usage is TRBV7-2 and J usage is TRBJ2-1, with TRBD2 matching 10 bases. The CDR3 length is 15 residues. Germline values: CDR1 SGHTA, CDR2 FQGNSA. J gave up 4 bases and V 3 bases, and 3 bases lay outside the gene matches. This CDR3 reads CASSLSGGGYNEQFF. The CDR3 DNA reads as TGTGCCAGCAGCTTGAGCGGGGGGGGATACAATGAGCAGTTCTTC.

This chain joins TRBV12-5 and TRBJ2-3; TRBD1 is a possible D gene (6 bases). The germline CDR1 and CDR2 sequences are LGHNT and FRNRAP. The ends were cut back, 3 bases at V and 5 bases at J, with 21 bases in the middle. The CDR3 has 17 residues. The CDR3, as DNA: TGTGCTAGTGGTTTAGGGGGAGCCTACCTCCGAGAAGATACGCAGTATTTT. This codes for CASGLGGAYLREDTQYF.

The V call is TRBV7-2, the J call TRBJ1-1; the D gene is possibly TRBD1 (5 bases). Per the germline V gene, CDR1 is SGHTA and CDR2 is FQGNSA. V lost 5 bases, J lost 6 bases, and 10 bases lay in between. This CDR3 is 12 amino acids long. Here the CDR3 DNA reads TGTGCCAGCAGCGGGGCAGAAGCTGAAGCTTTCTTT. It specifies CASSGAEAEAFF. The entire variable domain, with the rest obtained from reference TRBV7-2 and TRBJ1-1, is as follows: GAGVSQSPSNKVTEKGKDVELRCDPISGHTALYWYRQSLGQGLEFLIYFQGNSAPDKSGLPSDRFSAERTGGSVSTLTIQRTQQEDSAVYLCASSGAEAEAFFGQGTRLTVV.

The chain carries TRBV6-1 and TRBJ2-5, with 12 positions matching TRBD2. V lost 11 bases, J lost 3 bases, and 4 bases stayed unmatched. The CDR3 covers 13 residues. The germline V gene encodes CDR1 MNHNS and CDR2 SASEGT. The CDR3 nucleotides read TGTGCCGGGGCTAGCGGGGGGGAAGAGACCCAGTACTTC. Its translation: CAGASGGEETQYF.

This rearrangement joins TRBV29-1 to TRBJ1-1, with D tentatively TRBD1 (5 bases). The germline CDR1 and CDR2 sequences are SQVTM and ANQGSEA. Deletions cut 6 bases from V and 1 base from J, with 9 bases between. This CDR3 is 12 amino acids long. CDR3: CSVGHSNTEAFF. The CDR3 nucleotides read TGCAGCGTCGGACACTCGAACACTGAAGCTTTCTTT. Looking up the rest from reference TRBV29-1 and TRBJ1-1 gives the full variable domain: SAVISQKPSRDICQRGTSLTIQCQVDSQVTMMFWYRQQPGQSLTLIATANQGSEATYESGFVIDKFPISRPNLTFSTLTVSNMSPEDSSIYLCSVGHSNTEAFFGQGTRLTVV.

This chain links TRBV5-6 with TRBJ2-5; 15 bases are shared with TRBD2. CDR3 size: 15 residues. V lost 4 bases and J lost 4; bases outside the gene matches: 2. Germline CDR1 and CDR2: SGHDT and YYEEEE. Written as DNA, the CDR3 is TGTGCCAGCAGCCGGGGACTAGCGGGGGGAGAGACCCAGTACTTC. This translates into CASSRGLAGGETQYF. The full variable domain, completed using reference TRBV5-6 and TRBJ2-5, is DAGVTQSPTHLIKTRGQQVTLRCSPKSGHDTVSWYQQALGQGPQFIFQYYEEEERQRGNFPDRFSGHQFPNYSSELNVNALLLGDSALYLCASSRGLAGGETQYFGPGTRLLVL.

The chain carries TRBV27 and TRBJ2-3; the match to TRBD1 covers 10 bases. CDR3 length: 14 residues. Losses at the gene ends were 9 bases for V and 1 base for J; bases not matched to a gene: 4. Germline lookup yields CDR1 MNHEY and CDR2 SMNVEV (reference sequence). The CDR3 nucleotides are TGTGCCAGGGGGGACAGGGGATGCACAGATACGCAGTATTTT. This gives the protein CARGDRGCTDTQYF.

About this clone itself: Within the sample, other DNA sequences also encode this same CDR3. The chain combines TRBV5-4 with TRBJ2-7, with a tentative D call TRBD2 (5 bases). Germline CDR1 SGHNT, CDR2 YYREEE (reference sequence). Trimming cost V 2 bases and J 4 bases, with 10 bases left between them. The CDR3 is made up of 13 amino acids. The CDR3 region is CASSFRGTYEQYF. DNA of the CDR3: TGTGCCAGCAGCTTCCGGGGTACGTACGAGCAGTACTTC.

This clone has a single count. V usage is TRBV7-2 and J usage is TRBJ2-7; no clear D gene. The V end lost 0 bases, the J end lost 4 bases, and 25 bases lay between the germline ends. Germline values: CDR1 SGHTA, CDR2 FQGNSA. This CDR3 contains 19 residues. In DNA, the CDR3 is TGTGCCAGCAGCTTAGCGTCCCGTTTTCACTTATCATATTCGTACGAGCAGTACTTC. This sequence encodes CASSLASRFHLSYSYEQYF.

This sequence joins TRBV5-1 and TRBJ2-2; D is undetermined. The CDR3 sequence is 18 residues long. Germline V gene data show CDR1 as SGHRS and CDR2 as YFSETQ. V was pared by 4 bases and J by 6 bases, with 25 bases between. As DNA, the CDR3 is TGCGCCAGCAGCCCACGGAAGGAGATGGGTTCGACTTCCGGGGAGCTGTTTTTT. Translating gives CASSPRKEMGSTSGELFF.

The chain has TRBV6-1 and TRBJ1-6; TRBD1 aligns across 9 bases. Trimming at V came to 3 bases and at J to 0 bases, leaving 6 bases not matched to a gene. Germline assignment: CDR1 MNHNS and CDR2 SASEGT. The CDR3 extends over 18 amino acids. The CDR3, as DNA: TGTGCCAGCAGTGACCAAGACAGGGGGAGCTCCTATAATTCACCCCTCCACTTT. This gives the protein CASSDQDRGSSYNSPLHF.

About this clone: The junction shows a germline mismatch at one end, possibly a read error. This rearrangement joins TRBV11-2 to TRBJ2-7, with 12 bases fitting TRBD2. CDR1 SGHAT and CDR2 FQNNGV come from the germline V gene. This CDR3 spans 16 amino acids. As DNA, the CDR3 is TGTGCCAGCAGCTCGCCGGGACTAGCGGGTTCCTTCGAGCAGTACTTC. Residues: CASSSPGLAGSFEQYF. Combining the CDR3 with reference TRBV11-2 and TRBJ2-7 gives the whole variable domain EAGVAQSPRYKIIEKRQSVAFWCNPISGHATLYWYQQILGQGPKLLIQFQNNGVVDDSQLPKDRFSAERLKGVDSTLKIQPAKLEDSAVYLCASSSPGLAGSFEQYFGPGTRLTVT.

The chain carries TRBV27 and TRBJ2-7; a weak D match, TRBD1 (6 bases). V was trimmed by 6 bases and J by 3 bases, leaving 18 bases between them. The CDR3 totals 15 residues. Germline CDR1 and CDR2: MNHEY and SMNVEV (reference sequence). DNA of the CDR3: TGTGCCAGCAGCCCCTCTGTGGGACATAGCTACGAGCAGTACTTC. As protein: CASSPSVGHSYEQYF.

The genes are TRBV15 and TRBJ2-1; D is possibly TRBD2 (5 bases). The germline V gene encodes CDR1 LNHNV and CDR2 YYDKDF (reference sequence). This CDR3 region has 13 residues. V gave up 1 base and J gave up 6 bases, with 7 bases separating them. The CDR3 here is CATSRVRGNEQFF. The CDR3 region has the DNA TGTGCCACCAGCAGAGTTCGGGGCAATGAGCAGTTCTTC.

This clone was seen a few times. This chain connects TRBV5-4 to TRBJ2-7, with TRBD1 identical over 8 bases. CDR1 SGHNT and CDR2 YYREEE come from the germline V gene (reference sequence). The ends lost 2 bases at V and 5 bases at J; junction bases unmatched: 9. The CDR3 length is 15 residues. CDR3 bases: TGTGCCAGCAGCTTCCCCGGACAGGGCATCAACGAGCAGTACTTC. It specifies CASSFPGQGINEQYF. Full variable domain (outside the CDR3, taken from reference TRBV5-4 and TRBJ2-7): ETGVTQSPTHLIKTRGQQVTLRCSSQSGHNTVSWYQQALGQGPQFIFQYYREEENGRGNFPPRFSGLQFPNYSSELNVNALELDDSALYLCASSFPGQGINEQYFGPGTRLTVT.

V and J are TRBV15 and TRBJ2-7; 7 bases line up with TRBD1. The V gene end was trimmed by 1 base and the J gene end by 6 bases; junction bases not matched to a gene: 6. The CDR3 length is 14 residues. Germline CDR1 and CDR2: LNHNV and YYDKDF (reference sequence). CDR3 in DNA: TGTGCCACCAGCAGAGTCGCAGGGGGAGCCGAGCAGTACTTC. It translates to CATSRVAGGAEQYF.

This clone was detected only a few times. The junction departs from the called germline gene at one end, perhaps through a read error. The CDR3 bases are TGTTCCAGCAGCCTGGGGGACAGGAGCTCTGGAAACACCATATATTTT. Its protein product is CSSSLGDRSSGNTIYF. The chain employs TRBV7-9 and TRBJ1-3, with 8 nucleotides matching TRBD1. The CDR3 contains 16 residues. Germline lookup yields CDR1 SEHNR and CDR2 FQNEAQ (reference sequence).

V and J are TRBV29-1 and TRBJ2-5; TRBD2 is a possible D gene (5 bases). Germline V CDR1 and CDR2: SQVTM, ANQGSEA. The CDR3 has 12 residues. Trimming shortened V by 5 bases and J by 5 bases, and 12 bases separated the two germline ends. This CDR3 reads CSVFGNGETQYF. The CDR3 DNA follows: TGCAGCGTTTTCGGGAACGGGGAGACCCAGTACTTC.

The chain employs TRBV18 and TRBJ2-5, with TRBD2 matching 8 bases. This CDR3 region has 17 residues. Germline CDR1 is KGHSH and CDR2 is LQKENI. V dropped 4 bases and J dropped 1; count of bases not matched to a gene: 11. The CDR3 is CASSRNRQRGTQETQYF. As DNA, the CDR3 is TGTGCCAGCTCACGAAACCGGCAGCGGGGGACCCAAGAGACCCAGTACTTC. The full variable domain, rest sourced from reference TRBV18 and TRBJ2-5, is NAGVMQNPRHLVRRRGQEARLRCSPMKGHSHVYWYRQLPEEGLKFMVYLQKENIIDESGMPKERFSAEFPKEGPSILRIQQVVRGDSAAYFCASSRNRQRGTQETQYFGPGTRLLVL.

The genes are TRBV6-5 and TRBJ2-1; a possible D gene is TRBD2 (6 bases). Germline assignment: CDR1 MNHEY and CDR2 SVGAGI. Trimming cost V 0 bases and J 7 bases, with 10 bases left between them. This CDR3 has 14 amino acids. The CDR3 reads CASSYSRAGNEQFF. For the CDR3, the DNA is TGTGCCAGCAGTTACTCAAGGGCGGGGAATGAGCAGTTCTTC.

V gene TRBV30 combines with J gene TRBJ1-1; D possibly corresponds to TRBD1 (5 bases). CDR3 length equals 13 residues. Trimming removed 3 bases from V and 10 bases from J, with 18 bases in between. The germline gives CDR1 GTSNPN, CDR2 SVGIG (reference sequence). The CDR3 nucleotides are TGTGCCTGGAGCGCCTCAATCAGGGTAGGAGCTTTCTTT. Its protein product is CAWSASIRVGAFF.